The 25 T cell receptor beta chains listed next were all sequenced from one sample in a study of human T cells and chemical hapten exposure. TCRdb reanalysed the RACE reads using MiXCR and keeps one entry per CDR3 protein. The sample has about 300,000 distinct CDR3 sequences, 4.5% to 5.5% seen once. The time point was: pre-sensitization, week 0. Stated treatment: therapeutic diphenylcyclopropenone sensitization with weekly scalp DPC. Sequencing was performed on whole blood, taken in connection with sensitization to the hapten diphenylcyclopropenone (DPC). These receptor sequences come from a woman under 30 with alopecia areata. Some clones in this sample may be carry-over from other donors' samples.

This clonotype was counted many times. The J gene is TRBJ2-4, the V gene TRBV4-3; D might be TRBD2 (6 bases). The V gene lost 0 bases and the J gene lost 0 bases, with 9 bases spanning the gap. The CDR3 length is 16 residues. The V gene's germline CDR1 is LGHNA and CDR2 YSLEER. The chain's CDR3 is CASSQELAEAKNIQYF. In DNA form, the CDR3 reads TGCGCCAGCAGCCAAGAACTAGCAGAAGCCAAAAACATTCAGTACTTC.

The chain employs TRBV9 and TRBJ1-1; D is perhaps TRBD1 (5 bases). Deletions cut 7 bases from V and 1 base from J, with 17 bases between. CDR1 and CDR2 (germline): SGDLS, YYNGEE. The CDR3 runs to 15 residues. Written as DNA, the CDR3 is TGTGCCAGCCGCCCCGGGGCAGGTGGGAACACTGAAGCTTTCTTT. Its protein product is CASRPGAGGNTEAFF.

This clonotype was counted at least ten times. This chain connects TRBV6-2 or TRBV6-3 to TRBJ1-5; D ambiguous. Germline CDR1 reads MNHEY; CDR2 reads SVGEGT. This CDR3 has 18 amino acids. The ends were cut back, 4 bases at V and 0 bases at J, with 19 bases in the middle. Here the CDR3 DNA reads TGTGCCAGCAGTTCCGTCAATAAAGGATGGGATAGCAATCAGCCCCAGCATTTT. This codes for CASSSVNKGWDSNQPQHF.

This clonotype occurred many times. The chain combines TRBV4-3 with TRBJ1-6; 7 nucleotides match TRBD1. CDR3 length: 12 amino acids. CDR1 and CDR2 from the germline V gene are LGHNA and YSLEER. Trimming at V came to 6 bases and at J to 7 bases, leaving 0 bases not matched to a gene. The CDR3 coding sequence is TGCGCCAGCAGGACAGGGAATTCACCCCTCCACTTT. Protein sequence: CASRTGNSPLHF.

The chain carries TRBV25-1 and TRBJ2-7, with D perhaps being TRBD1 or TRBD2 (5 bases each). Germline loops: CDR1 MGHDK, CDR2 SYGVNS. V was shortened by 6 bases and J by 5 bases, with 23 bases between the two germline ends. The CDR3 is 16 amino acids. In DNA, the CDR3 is TGTGCCAGCAGCTTACGACCGGGACCGGCTTTGGACGAGCAGTACTTC. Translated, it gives CASSLRPGPALDEQYF.

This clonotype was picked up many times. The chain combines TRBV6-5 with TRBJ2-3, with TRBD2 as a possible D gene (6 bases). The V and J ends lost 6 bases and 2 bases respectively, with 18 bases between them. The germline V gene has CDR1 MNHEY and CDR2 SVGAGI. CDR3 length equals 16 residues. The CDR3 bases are TGTGCCAGCAGCCCAACCTGGGGGGACTTCACAGATACGCAGTATTTT. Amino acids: CASSPTWGDFTDTQYF.

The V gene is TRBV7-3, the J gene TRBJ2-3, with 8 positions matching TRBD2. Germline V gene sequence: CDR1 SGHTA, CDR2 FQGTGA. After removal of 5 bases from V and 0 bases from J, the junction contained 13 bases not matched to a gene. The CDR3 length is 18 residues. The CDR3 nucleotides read TGTGCCAGCAGCCCCGTAGCGGGATCCGTCCCAAGCACAGATACGCAGTATTTT. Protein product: CASSPVAGSVPSTDTQYF.

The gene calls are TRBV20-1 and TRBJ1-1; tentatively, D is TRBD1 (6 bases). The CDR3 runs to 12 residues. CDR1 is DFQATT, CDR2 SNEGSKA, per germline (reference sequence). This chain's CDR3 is CRGGGDTTEAFF. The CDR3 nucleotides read TGCCGGGGCGGGGGCGATACCACTGAAGCTTTCTTT.

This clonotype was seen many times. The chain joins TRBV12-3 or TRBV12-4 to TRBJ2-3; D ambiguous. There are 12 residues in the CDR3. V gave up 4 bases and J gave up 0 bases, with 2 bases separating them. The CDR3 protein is CASSYSTDTQYF. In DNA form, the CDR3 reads TGTGCCAGCAGTTATAGCACAGATACGCAGTATTTT.

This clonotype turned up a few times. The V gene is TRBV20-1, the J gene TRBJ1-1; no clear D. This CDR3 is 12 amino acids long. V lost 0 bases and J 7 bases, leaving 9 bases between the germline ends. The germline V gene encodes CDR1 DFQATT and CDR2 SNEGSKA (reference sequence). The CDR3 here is CSAREGPGEAFF. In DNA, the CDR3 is TGCAGTGCTAGAGAAGGCCCCGGTGAAGCTTTCTTT.

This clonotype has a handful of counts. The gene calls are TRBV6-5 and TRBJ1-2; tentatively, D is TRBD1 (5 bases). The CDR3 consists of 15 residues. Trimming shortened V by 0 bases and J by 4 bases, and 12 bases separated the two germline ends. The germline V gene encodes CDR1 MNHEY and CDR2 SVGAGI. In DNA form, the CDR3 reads TGTGCCAGCAGTTACTCGTCGCCCGGGACCTATGGCTACACCTTC. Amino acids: CASSYSSPGTYGYTF.

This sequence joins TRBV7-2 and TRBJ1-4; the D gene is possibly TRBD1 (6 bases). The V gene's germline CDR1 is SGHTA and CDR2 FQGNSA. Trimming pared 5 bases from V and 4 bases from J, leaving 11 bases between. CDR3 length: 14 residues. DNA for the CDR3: TGTGCCAGCAGCCCAGGACAGATTAATGAAAAACTGTTTTTT. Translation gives CASSPGQINEKLFF.

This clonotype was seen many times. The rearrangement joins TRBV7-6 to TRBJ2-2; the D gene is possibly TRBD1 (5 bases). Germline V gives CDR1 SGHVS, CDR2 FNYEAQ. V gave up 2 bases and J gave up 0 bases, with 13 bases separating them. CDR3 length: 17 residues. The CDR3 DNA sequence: TGTGCCAGCAGCTTAACTTATGGGGCAGCGAACACCGGGGAGCTGTTTTTT. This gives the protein CASSLTYGAANTGELFF.

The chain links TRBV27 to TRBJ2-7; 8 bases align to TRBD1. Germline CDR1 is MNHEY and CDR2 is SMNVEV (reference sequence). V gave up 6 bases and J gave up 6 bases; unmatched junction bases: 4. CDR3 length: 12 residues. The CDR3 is CASRETGGEQYF. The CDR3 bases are TGTGCCAGCAGGGAAACAGGGGGCGAGCAGTACTTC.

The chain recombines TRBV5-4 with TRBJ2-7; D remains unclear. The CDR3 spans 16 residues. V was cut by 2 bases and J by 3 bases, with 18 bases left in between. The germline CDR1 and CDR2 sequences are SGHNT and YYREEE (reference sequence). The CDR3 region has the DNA TGTGCCAGCAGCTTAAAACCAGGAACCATTTACTACGAGCAGTACTTC. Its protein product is CASSLKPGTIYYEQYF.

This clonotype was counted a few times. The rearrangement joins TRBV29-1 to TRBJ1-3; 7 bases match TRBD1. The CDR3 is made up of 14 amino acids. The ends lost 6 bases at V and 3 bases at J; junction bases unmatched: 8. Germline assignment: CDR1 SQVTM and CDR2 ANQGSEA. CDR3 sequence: CSVAGGGYGNTIYF. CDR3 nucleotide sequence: TGCAGCGTGGCCGGAGGGGGCTATGGAAACACCATATATTTT.

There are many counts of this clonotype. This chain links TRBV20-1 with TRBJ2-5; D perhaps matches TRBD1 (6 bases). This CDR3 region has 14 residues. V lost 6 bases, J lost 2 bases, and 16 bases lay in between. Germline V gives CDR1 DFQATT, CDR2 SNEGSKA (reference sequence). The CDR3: CSAPLGTIQETQYF. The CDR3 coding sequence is TGCAGTGCCCCCCTCGGGACAATTCAAGAGACCCAGTACTTC.

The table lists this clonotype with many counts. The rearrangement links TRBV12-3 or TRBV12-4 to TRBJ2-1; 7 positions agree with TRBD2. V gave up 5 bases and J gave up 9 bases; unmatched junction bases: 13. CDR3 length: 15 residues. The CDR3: CASSLPAGRDTEQFF. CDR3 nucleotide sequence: TGTGCCAGCAGTCTTCCGGCTGGGAGGGATACTGAGCAGTTCTTC.

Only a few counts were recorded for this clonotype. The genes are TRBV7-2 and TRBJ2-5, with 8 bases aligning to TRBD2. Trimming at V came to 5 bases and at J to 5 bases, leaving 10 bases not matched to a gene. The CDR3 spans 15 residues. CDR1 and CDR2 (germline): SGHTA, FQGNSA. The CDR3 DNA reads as TGTGCCAGCAGCCCCCCGGGGGGGCCGCGGGAGACCCAGTACTTC. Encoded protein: CASSPPGGPRETQYF.

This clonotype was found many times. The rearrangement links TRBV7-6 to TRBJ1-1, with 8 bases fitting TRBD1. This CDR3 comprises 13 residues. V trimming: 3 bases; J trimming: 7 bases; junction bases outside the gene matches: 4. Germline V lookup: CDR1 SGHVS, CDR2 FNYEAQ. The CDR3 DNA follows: TGTGCCAGCAGCTTGGGACAGGTAGTTGAAGCTTTCTTT. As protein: CASSLGQVVEAFF.

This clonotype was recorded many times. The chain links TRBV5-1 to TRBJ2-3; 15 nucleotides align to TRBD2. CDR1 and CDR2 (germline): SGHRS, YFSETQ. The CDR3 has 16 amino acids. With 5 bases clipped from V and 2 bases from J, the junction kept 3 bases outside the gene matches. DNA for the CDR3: TGCGCCAGCAGTTGGACTAGCGGGGGGGCCACAGATACGCAGTATTTT. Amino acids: CASSWTSGGATDTQYF.

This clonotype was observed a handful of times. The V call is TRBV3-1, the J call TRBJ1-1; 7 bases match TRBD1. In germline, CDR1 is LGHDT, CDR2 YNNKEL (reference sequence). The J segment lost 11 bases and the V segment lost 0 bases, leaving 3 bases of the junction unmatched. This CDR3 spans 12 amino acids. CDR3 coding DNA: TGTGCCAGCAGCCAAGAACAGGGGTGGGCTTTCTTT. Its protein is CASSQEQGWAFF. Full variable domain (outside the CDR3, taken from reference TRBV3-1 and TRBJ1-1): DTAVSQTPKYLVTQMGNDKSIKCEQNLGHDTMYWYKQDSKKFLKIMFSYNNKELIINETVPNRFSPKSPDKAHLNLHINSLELGDSAVYFCASSQEQGWAFFGQGTRLTVV.

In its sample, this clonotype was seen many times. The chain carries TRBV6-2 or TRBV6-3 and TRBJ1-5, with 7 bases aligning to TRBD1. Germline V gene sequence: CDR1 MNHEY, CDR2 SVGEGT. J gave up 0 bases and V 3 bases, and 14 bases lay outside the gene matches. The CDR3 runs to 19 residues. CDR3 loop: CASSYRPDRATYSNQPQHF. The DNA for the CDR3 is TGTGCCAGCAGTTATCGTCCCGACAGGGCCACCTATAGCAATCAGCCCCAGCATTTT.

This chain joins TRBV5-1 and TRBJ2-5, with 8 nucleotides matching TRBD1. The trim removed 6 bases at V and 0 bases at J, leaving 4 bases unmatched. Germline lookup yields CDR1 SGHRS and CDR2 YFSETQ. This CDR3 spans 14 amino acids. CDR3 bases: TGCGCCAGCACGGGACAGGCGTACCAAGAGACCCAGTACTTC. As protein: CASTGQAYQETQYF. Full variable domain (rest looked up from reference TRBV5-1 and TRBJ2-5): KAGVTQTPRYLIKTRGQQVTLSCSPISGHRSVSWYQQTPGQGLQFLFEYFSETQRNKGNFPGRFSGRQFSNSRSEMNVSTLELGDSALYLCASTGQAYQETQYFGPGTRLLVL.

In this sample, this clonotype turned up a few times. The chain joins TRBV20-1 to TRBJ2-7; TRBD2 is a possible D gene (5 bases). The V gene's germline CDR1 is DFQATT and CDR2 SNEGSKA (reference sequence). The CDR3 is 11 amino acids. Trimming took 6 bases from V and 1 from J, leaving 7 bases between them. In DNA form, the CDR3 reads TGCAGTGCGGGGAGATCCTACGAGCAGTACTTC. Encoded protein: CSAGRSYEQYF.